The 14 T cell receptor beta chains reported below all come from one sample, sequenced in a study of T cell responses to AZD1222 COVID-19 vaccine. Here immunoSEQ multiplex PCR was the method, and the copy in TCRdb shows in-frame clones only, minus some. The data show 100,000 to 150,000 clones, with approximately 89% seen just once and 8.5% to 12% held by the top ten. Material: peripheral blood, obtained on day 0 of AZD1222 vaccination. These receptor sequences come from an adult in good health.

V gene TRBV4-1 combines with J gene TRBJ2-7, with D possibly matching TRBD2 (6 bases). The V gene lost 1 base and the J gene lost 0 bases, with 13 bases spanning the gap. The CDR3 loop spans 16 amino acids. CDR1 MGHRA and CDR2 YSYEKL come from the germline V gene. CDR3 sequence (DNA): TGCGCCAGCAGCCAAGGTCCGGGACTTGTCTCCTACGAGCAGTACTTC. Its protein product is CASSQGPGLVSYEQYF.

This chain links TRBV9 with TRBJ2-1; 12 positions match TRBD2. This CDR3 spans 15 amino acids. V lost 3 bases, J lost 8 bases, and 6 bases stayed unmatched. Germline CDR1 and CDR2: SGDLS and YYNGEE. The CDR3 is CASSEAGLAGYEQFF. The CDR3, as DNA: TGTGCCAGCAGCGAAGCCGGACTAGCGGGGTATGAGCAGTTCTTC.

V gene TRBV2 combines with J gene TRBJ2-2, with D unclear. Germline V gene data show CDR1 as SNHLY and CDR2 as FYNNEI. This CDR3 is 15 amino acids long. The ends were cut back, 4 bases at V and 4 bases at J, with 13 bases in the middle. The CDR3: CASSAMWQTTGELFF. As DNA, the CDR3 is TGTGCCAGCAGTGCCATGTGGCAGACCACCGGGGAGCTGTTTTTT. The variable domain in full, completed from reference TRBV2 and TRBJ2-2, reads EPEVTQTPSHQVTQMGQEVILRCVPISNHLYFYWYRQILGQKVEFLVSFYNNEISEKSEIFDDQFSVERPDGSNFTLKIRSTKLEDSAMYFCASSAMWQTTGELFFGEGSRLTVL.

The chain recombines TRBV6-5 with TRBJ1-4, with no clear D. Trimming cost V 5 bases and J 10 bases, with 14 bases left between them. Germline-derived CDR1 and CDR2 are MNHEY and SVGAGI. This CDR3 contains 13 residues. The CDR3 region is CASSTDGFAKLFF. The CDR3 coding sequence is TGTGCCAGCAGTACAGACGGGTTCGCAAAACTGTTTTTT.

CDR3 sequence (DNA): TGTGCCGAGAGGGACACTTCAACGGACTATGGCTACACCTTC. Encoded protein: CAERDTSTDYGYTF. The gene calls are TRBV21-1 and TRBJ1-2; TRBD1, the D gene given by the table, was not confirmed from the DNA. TRBV21-1 is tagged as a pseudogene. This CDR3 contains 14 residues.

This chain connects TRBV28 to TRBJ2-7; D is perhaps TRBD2 (5 bases). The germline V gene encodes CDR1 MDHEN and CDR2 SYDVKM. Trimming cost V 7 bases and J 5 bases, with 6 bases left between them. The CDR3 spans 10 residues. The CDR3 region is CASTGNEQYF. DNA for the CDR3: TGTGCCAGCACCGGGAACGAGCAGTACTTC.

This chain links TRBV29-1 with TRBJ2-3, with TRBD2 matching over 11 bases. The CDR3 length is 14 residues. The V gene's germline CDR1 is SQVTM and CDR2 ANQGSEA. The V gene end was trimmed by 7 bases and the J gene end by 4 bases; junction bases not matched to a gene: 7. The CDR3 is CSAISGGAPDTQYF. CDR3 coding DNA: TGCAGCGCGATTAGCGGGGGGGCCCCAGATACGCAGTATTTT.

This chain joins TRBV5-6 and TRBJ2-3; 7 nucleotides agree with TRBD2. The CDR3 totals 14 residues. The V segment lost 3 bases and the J segment 2 bases; nucleotides outside the gene matches: 3. Germline values: CDR1 SGHDT, CDR2 YYEEEE. Written as DNA, the CDR3 is TGTGCCAGCAGCTCAGCGGGACCCACAGATACGCAGTATTTT. It yields the protein CASSSAGPTDTQYF. The full variable domain, rest sourced from reference TRBV5-6 and TRBJ2-3, is DAGVTQSPTHLIKTRGQQVTLRCSPKSGHDTVSWYQQALGQGPQFIFQYYEEEERQRGNFPDRFSGHQFPNYSSELNVNALLLGDSALYLCASSSAGPTDTQYFGPGTRLTVL.

V usage is TRBV5-6 and J usage is TRBJ2-2; D unresolved. The CDR3 has 16 residues. V was clipped by 1 base and J by 0 bases, with 10 bases between them. Germline V lookup: CDR1 SGHDT, CDR2 YYEEEE. CDR3 in amino acids: CASSLRGLANTGELFF. CDR3 nucleotides: TGTGCCAGCAGCTTGCGAGGCCTCGCGAACACCGGGGAGCTGTTTTTT.

This rearrangement joins TRBV28 to TRBJ2-1, with 8 nucleotides matching TRBD2. V lost 5 bases to trimming and J lost 5 bases; unmatched junction nucleotides: 8. CDR3 length: 15 amino acids. Germline CDR1 MDHEN, CDR2 SYDVKM. CDR3 in DNA: TGTGCCAGCAGTAATCTAGCGGGTTGGGACAATGAGCAGTTCTTC. It translates to CASSNLAGWDNEQFF.

J is TRBJ1-2 and V is TRBV12-3 or TRBV12-4; D might be TRBD1 (5 bases). The CDR3 spans 13 residues. V gave up 7 bases and J gave up 9 bases, with 18 bases separating them. CDR3 coding DNA: TGTGCCAGCACCTCCCTACGTGGGGCGAGCTACACCTTC. It is translated as CASTSLRGASYTF.

The rearrangement joins TRBV6-8 to TRBJ2-2; 8 bases are shared with TRBD2. This CDR3 is 18 amino acids long. The V gene's germline CDR1 is MNHGY and CDR2 SAAAGT. V lost 7 bases and J lost 0; bases outside the gene matches: 13. The CDR3, as DNA: TGTGCCAGCACCCGCGAAGGAGCGGGGGCCCCGAACACCGGGGAGCTGTTTTTT. Translating it yields CASTREGAGAPNTGELFF.

The rearrangement joins TRBV19 to TRBJ1-4, with TRBD1 matching 9 bases. V dropped 1 base and J dropped 5; count of bases not matched to a gene: 2. Germline CDR1 is LNHDA and CDR2 is SQIVND (reference sequence). The CDR3 length is 15 residues. The CDR3 here is CASSIVGTGNEKLFF. CDR3 bases: TGTGCCAGTAGTATAGTAGGGACAGGGAATGAAAAACTGTTTTTT. The full variable domain, with the rest looked up from reference TRBV19 and TRBJ1-4, is DGGITQSPKYLFRKEGQNVTLSCEQNLNHDAMYWYRQDPGQGLRLIYYSQIVNDFQKGDIAEGYSVSREKKESFPLTVTSAQKNPTAFYLCASSIVGTGNEKLFFGSGTQLSVL.

CDR3 DNA: TGCGCCAGCAGCTCTGTGGGGGGCCCCAATTCACCCCTCCACTTT. This sequence encodes CASSSVGGPNSPLHF. The chain has TRBV5-1 and TRBJ1-6; a possible D gene is TRBD1 (6 bases). Trimming removed 3 bases from V and 7 bases from J, with 14 bases in between. Germline V gene sequence: CDR1 SGHRS, CDR2 YFSETQ. The length of the CDR3 is 15 residues.